The 19 T cell receptor beta chains listed next were all sequenced from one sample in a study of spatial heterogeneity in lung cancer. For these receptors, no antigen is known. Sample time point: sample taken at primary tumor resection. Study conclusions and caveats: Higher tumor mutation counts went along with higher counts of expanded intratumoral alpha and beta TCRs.

TCRdb re-called the 5' RACE reads through MiXCR, storing one row per CDR3 protein. The profile shows 6,400 or so distinct CDR3 sequences, about 6.7% of them singletons. Sequenced here: lung tumor tissue, sampled at surgery. The receptors shown here come from a male donor with early-stage non-small cell lung cancer.

This clonotype is judged medium-sized. Here the CDR3 reads CASSFGETQYF. The CDR3 coding sequence is TGTGCCAGCAGCTTCGGGGAGACCCAGTACTTC. V and J are TRBV5-6 and TRBJ2-5; D gene uncertain. The V end lost 2 bases, the J end lost 5 bases, and 4 bases lay between the germline ends. Germline V gene data show CDR1 as SGHDT and CDR2 as YYEEEE. The CDR3 spans 11 residues.

This clonotype was detected ten times or more. The V call is TRBV24-1, the J call TRBJ2-1; no clear D. The germline CDR1 and CDR2 sequences are KGHDR and SFDVKD. Trimming removed 2 bases from V and 0 bases from J, with 7 bases in between. The CDR3 is made up of 15 amino acids. In DNA form, the CDR3 reads TGTGCCACCAGTGATTCCCCAAGCTCCTACAATGAGCAGTTCTTC. This gives the protein CATSDSPSSYNEQFF.

This clonotype was picked up many times. V is TRBV6-5 and J is TRBJ2-1, with 7 bases identical to TRBD2. Germline lookup yields CDR1 MNHEY and CDR2 SVGAGI. CDR3 length: 15 amino acids. V gave up 2 bases and J gave up 3 bases; unmatched junction bases: 4. CDR3 sequence (DNA): TGTGCCAGCAGTTACACGCGGGGGTTCTACAATGAGCAGTTCTTC. Translated, it gives CASSYTRGFYNEQFF.

This clonotype was recorded many times. This chain links TRBV2 with TRBJ2-2; D is unclear. The CDR3 spans 13 residues. The germline V gene encodes CDR1 SNHLY and CDR2 FYNNEI. The V end lost 6 bases, the J end lost 5 bases, and 10 bases lay between the germline ends. CDR3 loop: CASRWRGTGELFF. CDR3 in DNA: TGTGCCAGCAGATGGCGTGGGACCGGGGAGCTGTTTTTT.

The chain couples TRBV2 to TRBJ2-7; 9 bases align to TRBD2. Germline CDR1 reads SNHLY; CDR2 reads FYNNEI. This CDR3 is 15 amino acids long. V lost 2 bases and J lost 1; bases outside the gene matches: 3. CDR3 nucleotide sequence: TGTGCCAGCAGTGAATGGCGGGAGGGTTCCTACGAGCAGTACTTC. Encoded protein: CASSEWREGSYEQYF.

The table lists this clonotype with many counts. The chain couples TRBV12-3 or TRBV12-4 to TRBJ2-5, with 14 nucleotides matching TRBD2. V trimming: 6 bases; J trimming: 7 bases; junction bases outside the gene matches: 10. The CDR3 has 16 residues. CDR3 DNA sequence: TGTGCCAGCAGCAACCCGGGACTAGCGGGGGCTGGGACCCAGTACTTC. Its translation is CASSNPGLAGAGTQYF.

Within the sample, this clonotype is medium-sized. One end of the junction is discordant with germline, which a read error may explain. The chain has TRBV3-1 and TRBJ2-1; D ambiguous. Germline V gene lookup returns CDR1 LGHDT and CDR2 YNNKEL (reference sequence). The CDR3 spans 12 residues. CDR3: CASSQGLWGKLF. CDR3 DNA sequence: TGTGCCAGCAGCCAAGGTTTGTGGGGAAAGCTCTTC.

This clonotype rates as medium-sized (0.01 to 0.1%). The chain combines TRBV11-2 with TRBJ2-1; D unresolved. Trimming stripped 3 bases from V and 0 bases from J, with 9 bases between. Germline V CDR1 and CDR2: SGHAT, FQNNGV. This CDR3 is built from 15 residues. The CDR3 protein is CASSFDPSSYNEQFF. The CDR3 bases are TGTGCCAGCAGCTTTGACCCGAGCTCCTACAATGAGCAGTTCTTC. The variable domain in full, completed from reference TRBV11-2 and TRBJ2-1, reads EAGVAQSPRYKIIEKRQSVAFWCNPISGHATLYWYQQILGQGPKLLIQFQNNGVVDDSQLPKDRFSAERLKGVDSTLKIQPAKLEDSAVYLCASSFDPSSYNEQFFGPGTRLTVL.

This clonotype showed up many times. The CDR3 DNA follows: TGTGCCAGCAACTCGGCCCTGGACTCATTCACAGATACGCAGTATTTT. Its protein product is CASNSALDSFTDTQYF. The chain carries TRBV5-4 and TRBJ2-3; weak D call: TRBD2 (5 bases). The CDR3 has 16 amino acids. Germline V gene sequence: CDR1 SGHNT, CDR2 YYREEE (reference sequence). The V and J ends lost 6 bases and 2 bases respectively, with 19 bases between them.

This clonotype was seen repeatedly, ten times or more. The chain is built from TRBV6-2 or TRBV6-3 and TRBJ2-7; the D gene is possibly TRBD1 (6 bases). The V end was cut by 6 bases, the J end by 2 bases, with 14 bases between. This CDR3 comprises 14 residues. CDR1 and CDR2 (germline): MNHEY, SVGEGT. In DNA, the CDR3 is TGTGCCAGCAGACCTTCAGGGGTCGCCTACGAGCAGTACTTC. This sequence encodes CASRPSGVAYEQYF.

This clonotype was recorded at least ten times. The chain is built from TRBV4-3 and TRBJ2-7, with a weak D call TRBD2 (6 bases). In germline, CDR1 is LGHNA, CDR2 YSLEER. V gave up 0 bases and J gave up 1 base, with 13 bases separating them. The CDR3 contains 16 residues. DNA of the CDR3: TGCGCCAGCAGCCAAGATCACGGTCGGGGGTCCTACGAGCAGTACTTC. Protein product: CASSQDHGRGSYEQYF.

By proportion, this clonotype is medium-sized. V gene TRBV20-1 combines with J gene TRBJ1-5, with a weak D call TRBD1 (6 bases). The CDR3 totals 14 residues. Germline CDR1 is DFQATT and CDR2 is SNEGSKA (reference sequence). Trimming took off 0 bases at V and 6 bases at J, with 12 bases between the two ends. The CDR3 region is CSARESRGSQPQHF. As DNA, the CDR3 is TGCAGTGCTAGAGAAAGCAGGGGAAGTCAGCCCCAGCATTTT.

By sample fraction, this clonotype is medium-sized. The chain couples TRBV5-1 to TRBJ1-1; maybe TRBD1 (5 bases). The germline V and J ends were trimmed by 4 bases and 4 bases, with 14 bases remaining between them. Germline values: CDR1 SGHRS, CDR2 YFSETQ. CDR3 length: 14 amino acids. CDR3 nucleotides: TGCGCCAGCAGCGGCCTCGGGGGAGGCACTGAAGCTTTCTTT. This sequence encodes CASSGLGGGTEAFF.

The sample holds many counts of this clonotype. The CDR3 DNA reads as TGTGCCAGCAGTGGGTCGCGGGGAGCTTTCTTT. Translating it yields CASSGSRGAFF. The chain recombines TRBV2 with TRBJ1-1; D not certain. Germline V CDR1 and CDR2: SNHLY, FYNNEI. V lost 4 bases, J lost 10 bases, and 10 bases lay in between. CDR3 length equals 11 residues.

Ten or more counts support this clonotype. V gene TRBV11-2 combines with J gene TRBJ2-3; 11 bases line up with TRBD2. CDR1 is SGHAT and CDR2 is FQNNGV in the germline V gene. The CDR3 runs 16 residues. Losses at the gene ends were 5 bases for V and 6 bases for J; bases not matched to a gene: 10. For the CDR3, the DNA is TGTGCCAGCAGCCTCCCGGGACTAGCGGCCGCGGATACGCAGTATTTT. Protein: CASSLPGLAAADTQYF.

This clonotype rates as medium-sized. The rearrangement uses TRBV9 and TRBJ2-2, with 9 bases identical to TRBD1. V lost 6 bases to trimming and J lost 5 bases; unmatched junction nucleotides: 8. The CDR3 has 15 amino acids. Looked up from germline, CDR1 is SGDLS and CDR2 is YYNGEE. CDR3 in amino acids: CASTLGQGGTGELFF. CDR3 coding DNA: TGTGCCAGCACCTTGGGACAGGGAGGGACCGGGGAGCTGTTTTTT.

This clonotype was counted ten times or more. The chain recombines TRBV10-3 with TRBJ2-7, with 9 bases aligning to TRBD1. With 7 bases clipped from V and 7 bases from J, the junction kept 8 bases outside the gene matches. The CDR3 contains 13 residues. Germline V gene sequence: CDR1 ENHRY, CDR2 SYGVKD. The CDR3 DNA reads TGTGCCATCACCGGGACAGGGATAGGGGAGCAGTACTTC. It codes for CAITGTGIGEQYF.

This clonotype was found many times. This chain connects TRBV12-5 to TRBJ2-1, with D possibly matching TRBD2 (6 bases). The CDR3 covers 17 residues. The germline V and J ends were trimmed by 5 bases and 0 bases, with 17 bases remaining between them. Germline V gene sequence: CDR1 LGHNT, CDR2 FRNRAP. CDR3 region: CASGLNSGDDSYNEQFF. DNA of the CDR3: TGTGCTAGTGGTCTCAATAGCGGAGACGACTCCTACAATGAGCAGTTCTTC. Based on the CDR3 plus reference TRBV12-5 and TRBJ2-1, the full variable domain is DARVTQTPRHKVTEMGQEVTMRCQPILGHNTVFWYRQTMMQGLELLAYFRNRAPLDDSGMPKDRFSAEMPDATLATLKIQPSEPRDSAVYFCASGLNSGDDSYNEQFFGPGTRLTVL.

This clonotype showed up many times. The chain couples TRBV6-1 to TRBJ1-5, with a tentative D call TRBD1 (5 bases). V was trimmed by 8 bases and J by 2 bases, leaving 16 bases between them. The length of the CDR3 is 15 residues. Germline V lookup: CDR1 MNHNS, CDR2 SASEGT. The DNA for the CDR3 is TGTGCCAGCGGGGTAGAGGGAGGGGGCAATCAGCCCCAGCATTTT. Translating it yields CASGVEGGGNQPQHF.